This passage covers 18 T cell receptor beta chains from one sample sequenced in a study of PD-1 blockade in classical Hodgkin lymphoma. The time point was: cycle 4 day 1 (C4D1), after 5 to 7 weeks of nivolumab. Every patient was affected by relapse after autologous stem cell transplantation, while exposure to brentuximab vedotin was not uniform. Purified CD4+ T cells were obtained from thawed PBMCs through magnetic negative selection. Some clones are missing from TCRdb's copy, which holds only in-frame ones; the method was immunoSEQ multiplex PCR. The profile shows about 17,000 clones, 65% to 80% of them singletons. This specimen consisted of CD4+ T cells from blood, obtained before the fourth cycle of nivolumab. These receptors were collected from a human donor with classical Hodgkin lymphoma.

This clone appeared a single time. The rearrangement links TRBV5-5 to TRBJ2-1; 10 bases map to TRBD2. Trimming cost V 7 bases and J 8 bases; bases outside gene matches: 21. The CDR3 loop spans 18 amino acids. Per germline, CDR1 SGHKS and CDR2 YYEKEE (reference sequence). In DNA, the CDR3 is TGTGCCAGCGGGGAGCGAGCGGGAGGGCCTGGAGAAGGCGATGAGCAGTTCTTC. This gives the protein CASGERAGGPGEGDEQFF.

This chain connects TRBV15 to TRBJ2-5; 7 nucleotides agree with TRBD1. The trim removed 1 base at V and 0 bases at J, leaving 2 bases unmatched. The germline V gene encodes CDR1 LNHNV and CDR2 YYDKDF (reference sequence). This CDR3 is 15 amino acids long. CDR3 amino acids: CATSRGGTDQETQYF. Here the CDR3 DNA reads TGTGCCACCAGCAGAGGGGGGACAGACCAAGAGACCCAGTACTTC.

The chain is built from TRBV5-1 and TRBJ2-2, with D possibly called TRBD1 or TRBD2 (5 bases each). Germline CDR1 and CDR2: SGHRS and YFSETQ. V was pared by 0 bases and J by 5 bases, with 11 bases between. The CDR3 is 15 amino acids. The CDR3 loop reads CASSLAVGGTGELFF. The CDR3 region has the DNA TGCGCCAGCAGCTTGGCCGTTGGGGGAACCGGGGAGCTGTTTTTT.

The sample holds one count of this clone. CDR3 in amino acids: CASTQKLLAGNNEQFF. The CDR3 DNA follows: TGTGCCAGCACCCAAAAACTACTAGCGGGCAACAATGAGCAGTTCTTC. The gene calls are TRBV6-6 and TRBJ2-1, with 9 bases that match TRBD2. Per the germline V gene, CDR1 is MNHNY and CDR2 is SVGAGI (reference sequence). V trimming: 7 bases; J trimming: 5 bases; junction bases outside the gene matches: 12. The CDR3 extends over 16 amino acids.

The chain carries TRBV20-1 and TRBJ1-1; D is undetermined. Germline CDR1 is DFQATT and CDR2 is SNEGSKA (reference sequence). This CDR3 comprises 11 residues. Trimming cost V 3 bases and J 5 bases, with 7 bases left between them. CDR3 DNA sequence: TGCAGTGCTAGCCGGGGTACTGAAGCTTTCTTT. This encodes CSASRGTEAFF.

The chain has TRBV21-1 and TRBJ2-1; the table names TRBD1, a call not compared with the DNA. TRBV21-1 is a pseudogene locus. CDR3 length: 13 residues. The CDR3 protein is CASSRHRGDEQFF. The CDR3 DNA follows: TGTGCCAGCAGCAGACACAGGGGAGATGAGCAGTTCTTC.

The rearrangement uses TRBV7-7 and TRBJ2-3, with D maybe TRBD2 (6 bases). Germline CDR1 is SSHAT and CDR2 is FNYEAQ (reference sequence). The V end was cut by 1 base, the J end by 3 bases, with 14 bases between. There are 16 residues in the CDR3. The CDR3 loop reads CASSLGGVGPTDTQYF. In DNA form, the CDR3 reads TGTGCCAGCAGCTTAGGGGGGGTGGGCCCGACAGATACGCAGTATTTT.

This clone was recorded once. The chain has TRBV5-4 and TRBJ2-1, with D hard to call. Germline CDR1 is SGHNT and CDR2 is YYREEE (reference sequence). There are 13 residues in the CDR3. Trimming removed 4 bases from V and 8 bases from J, with 13 bases in between. For the CDR3, the DNA is TGTGCCAGCAGCCTGAGCATCGATCATGAGCAGTTCTTC. The encoded protein is CASSLSIDHEQFF.

V and J are TRBV5-8 and TRBJ2-7; tentatively, D is TRBD2 (5 bases). The CDR3 spans 15 residues. Germline V CDR1 and CDR2: SGHTS, YDEGEE. V was cut by 2 bases and J by 6 bases, with 18 bases left in between. The CDR3 here is CASSLAGPIGGEQYF. CDR3 in DNA: TGTGCCAGCAGCTTAGCCGGGCCGATCGGAGGCGAGCAGTACTTC.

The rearrangement uses TRBV15 and TRBJ1-3, with D unresolved. Trimming shortened V by 0 bases and J by 2 bases, and 8 bases separated the two germline ends. The germline gives CDR1 LNHNV, CDR2 YYDKDF (reference sequence). The CDR3 has 15 residues. The chain's CDR3 is CATSRDFGPGNTIYF. In nucleotides, the CDR3 is TGTGCCACCAGCAGAGATTTCGGACCTGGAAACACCATATATTTT. Combining the CDR3 with reference TRBV15 and TRBJ1-3 gives the whole variable domain DAMVIQNPRYQVTQFGKPVTLSCSQTLNHNVMYWYQQKSSQAPKLLFHYYDKDFNNEADTPDNFQSRRPNTSFCFLDIRSPGLGDTAMYLCATSRDFGPGNTIYFGEGSWLTVV.

The count of this clone is one. The chain combines TRBV18 with TRBJ2-5; D unresolved. Germline CDR1 and CDR2: KGHSH and LQKENI. The CDR3 length is 14 residues. V was clipped by 1 base and J by 1 base, with 7 bases between them. The CDR3 protein is CASSPRAVQETQYF. The CDR3 DNA sequence: TGTGCCAGCTCACCACGGGCAGTCCAAGAGACCCAGTACTTC.

The V call is TRBV27, the J call TRBJ2-7; no clear D. From germline, CDR1 is MNHEY and CDR2 SMNVEV (reference sequence). The CDR3 is 13 residues long. V lost 3 bases to trimming and J lost 0 bases, with 6 bases between them. The CDR3, as DNA: TGTGCCAGCAGTTTTGGGGTCTCCTACGAGCAGTACTTC. Translating it yields CASSFGVSYEQYF.

The chain carries TRBV2 and TRBJ2-7; perhaps TRBD1 as D (6 bases). Trimming shortened V by 6 bases and J by 1 base, and 16 bases separated the two germline ends. Germline V gives CDR1 SNHLY, CDR2 FYNNEI. This CDR3 region has 15 residues. The CDR3 DNA sequence: TGTGCCAGCAGGGGAAAGGGGGTTCCTTCCTACGAGCAGTACTTC. Residues: CASRGKGVPSYEQYF. The full variable domain, in which reference TRBV2 and TRBJ2-7 provide the parts outside the CDR3, is EPEVTQTPSHQVTQMGQEVILRCVPISNHLYFYWYRQILGQKVEFLVSFYNNEISEKSEIFDDQFSVERPDGSNFTLKIRSTKLEDSAMYFCASRGKGVPSYEQYFGPGTRLTVT.

The genes are TRBV5-1 and TRBJ1-2; 10 bases align to TRBD1. This CDR3 spans 16 amino acids. V lost 3 bases and J lost 2; bases outside the gene matches: 7. Germline CDR1 SGHRS, CDR2 YFSETQ. CDR3 in amino acids: CASSYALGQGNYGYTF. CDR3 sequence (DNA): TGCGCCAGCAGCTATGCCTTGGGACAGGGGAACTATGGCTACACCTTC.

This clone turned up a few times. The chain joins TRBV6-5 to TRBJ1-1; D is ambiguous. The CDR3 has 13 residues. Germline V gives CDR1 MNHEY, CDR2 SVGAGI. Between the trimmed V and J ends, which lost 3 bases and 2 bases, there was a span of 7 bases. The CDR3: CASSYSRNTEAFF. CDR3 DNA sequence: TGTGCCAGCAGTTATTCCAGAAACACTGAAGCTTTCTTT.

This clone was counted only a few times. The V and J genes are TRBV10-1 and TRBJ2-3; 9 bases line up with TRBD1. Losses at the gene ends were 3 bases for V and 3 bases for J; bases not matched to a gene: 10. From germline, CDR1 is WNHNN and CDR2 SYGVQD (reference sequence). CDR3 length: 17 amino acids. CDR3 DNA sequence: TGCGCCAGCAGTGACTCTCCCGGGACAGGGAAGACAGATACGCAGTATTTT. The encoded protein is CASSDSPGTGKTDTQYF.

This rearrangement joins TRBV11-2 to TRBJ1-6, with D uncertain. Germline V CDR1 and CDR2: SGHAT, FQNNGV. Trimming stripped 0 bases from V and 8 bases from J, with 2 bases between. The CDR3 sequence is 12 residues long. CDR3: CASSLEDSPLHF. CDR3 nucleotides: TGTGCCAGCAGCTTAGAAGATTCACCCCTCCACTTT.

The chain recombines TRBV19 with TRBJ1-2, with unresolved D. The CDR3 covers 14 residues. V lost 5 bases, J lost 2 bases, and 12 bases lay in between. Per the germline V gene, CDR1 is LNHDA and CDR2 is SQIVND (reference sequence). Here the CDR3 reads CASSAAGRNYGYTF. The CDR3 bases are TGTGCCAGTAGTGCCGCAGGACGAAACTATGGCTACACCTTC.